This note documents a single TCR beta chain sequence. Its antigen is undetermined. This record comes from a study of shared clonotypes between healthy human individuals. Study details: Sampling drew on donors who were a couple of women and a few men aged 18 to 49. General study points: The low donor count limited represented genetic and exposure-history diversity. Inspection by rarefaction showed sorted-subset sequencing to be incomplete despite large depth.

Sequencing was at deep level. The assay was immunoSEQ multiplex PCR, and TCRdb's table has in-frame clones only and misses some. This sample carries 1,100,000 or so clones, around 78% of them seen once, and the ten largest clones take more than 0.45%. The material sequenced was memory CD4+ T cells from PBMCs. The subset: CD45RA-negative fraction. This TCR was recovered from a man in his late teens or twenties in good health. Some clones in this sample may be carry-over from other donors' samples.

In DNA, the CDR3 is TGCAGCTCCCCCGGTGGGACTAGCGGGAAGGGCGGGGAGCTGTTTTTT. Protein sequence: CSSPGGTSGKGGELFF. This chain links TRBV29-1 with TRBJ2-2; TRBD2 matches at 13 bases. V was pared by 8 bases and J by 7 bases, with 13 bases of the junction left unmatched. This CDR3 has 16 amino acids. Germline lookup yields CDR1 SQVTM and CDR2 ANQGSEA.